These 23 T cell receptor beta chains came from one sample sequenced in a study of blood T cell repertoires in COVID-19. Assay: immunoSEQ multiplex PCR; the TCRdb copy retains only in-frame clones and omits some. The data contain around 320,000 clones, about nine tenths of them seen just once; the ten biggest clones take up roughly 2.9%. Sequenced: PBMCs or T cells enriched from blood (not recorded which). These receptor sequences come from a woman aged 50 to 60 who had been exposed to COVID-19.

With regard to this clone: The germline gene is not matched at one end of the junction; a read error may be the cause. The CDR3 nucleotides are TGTGCTAGCAGCTATGTCAGGGTCGGAAACACCATATATTTT. It codes for CASSYVRVGNTIYF. The rearrangement uses TRBV7-7 and TRBJ1-3; weak D call: TRBD1 (5 bases). CDR1 is SSHAT and CDR2 is FNYEAQ in the germline V gene (reference sequence). The length of the CDR3 is 14 residues.

The rearrangement joins TRBV14 to TRBJ2-3; 9 bases are shared with TRBD1. Germline loops: CDR1 SGHDN, CDR2 FVKESK. V lost 4 bases, J lost 4 bases, and 12 bases stayed unmatched. This CDR3 has 17 amino acids. The CDR3 loop is CASSLQRPGQGADTQYF. DNA for the CDR3: TGTGCCAGCAGCCTACAGAGGCCGGGACAGGGTGCAGATACGCAGTATTTT. Based on the CDR3 plus reference TRBV14 and TRBJ2-3, the full variable domain is EAGVTQFPSHSVIEKGQTVTLRCDPISGHDNLYWYRRVMGKEIKFLLHFVKESKQDESGMPNNRFLAERTGGTYSTLKVQPAELEDSGVYFCASSLQRPGQGADTQYFGPGTRLTVL.

This rearrangement joins TRBV29-1 to TRBJ1-2, with D tentatively TRBD1 (6 bases). Trimming took off 5 bases at V and 6 bases at J, with 16 bases between the two ends. The CDR3 runs to 13 residues. The V gene's germline CDR1 is SQVTM and CDR2 ANQGSEA. This CDR3 is CSVNNRVQNGYTF. The CDR3, as DNA: TGCAGCGTTAACAACAGGGTTCAGAATGGCTACACCTTC.

The rearrangement joins TRBV18 to TRBJ2-5; TRBD2 agrees at 9 bases. Trimming removed 1 base from V and 0 bases from J; junction bases left unmatched: 3. This CDR3 has 16 amino acids. CDR1 and CDR2 from the germline V gene are KGHSH and LQKENI. CDR3 amino acids: CASSPLSGRYQETQYF. DNA of the CDR3: TGTGCCAGCTCACCACTAAGCGGGAGGTACCAAGAGACCCAGTACTTC. The complete variable domain, with remaining parts taken from reference TRBV18 and TRBJ2-5, reads NAGVMQNPRHLVRRRGQEARLRCSPMKGHSHVYWYRQLPEEGLKFMVYLQKENIIDESGMPKERFSAEFPKEGPSILRIQQVVRGDSAAYFCASSPLSGRYQETQYFGPGTRLLVL.

The V and J genes are TRBV27 and TRBJ1-1; a weak D match, TRBD1 (5 bases). V was pared by 6 bases and J by 0 bases, with 11 bases between. The CDR3 extends over 14 amino acids. CDR1 and CDR2 from the germline V gene are MNHEY and SMNVEV (reference sequence). CDR3 bases: TGTGCCAGCAGGATGACAGCCTTGAACACTGAAGCTTTCTTT. Translated: CASRMTALNTEAFF.

The rearrangement links TRBV5-4 to TRBJ2-3; 10 nucleotides align to TRBD2. The CDR3 spans 15 residues. CDR1 and CDR2 (germline): SGHNT, YYREEE (reference sequence). With V trimmed by 3 bases and J by 1 base, 2 bases remained unmatched. The CDR3 reads CASSSGTSGTDTQYF. The CDR3 bases are TGTGCCAGCAGCTCCGGGACTAGCGGCACAGATACGCAGTATTTT.

This chain connects TRBV14 to TRBJ2-5; 12 bases match TRBD2. CDR1 is SGHDN, CDR2 FVKESK, per germline. V trimming: 4 bases; J trimming: 3 bases; junction bases outside the gene matches: 9. CDR3 length: 17 residues. In DNA form, the CDR3 reads TGTGCCAGCAGCCTAATGACGACTAGCGGGGGCGAAGAGACCCAGTACTTC. This encodes CASSLMTTSGGEETQYF.

V gene TRBV20-1 combines with J gene TRBJ1-5, with D uncertain. With 3 bases removed from V and 0 bases from J, the gap between germline ends came to 12 bases. The germline V gene encodes CDR1 DFQATT and CDR2 SNEGSKA (reference sequence). The CDR3 consists of 15 residues. The CDR3 region is CSASLEEYSNQPQHF. The CDR3 nucleotides are TGCAGTGCTAGTCTTGAGGAATATAGCAATCAGCCCCAGCATTTT.

CDR3 amino acids: CASSQESSGGAGEQFF. The CDR3 nucleotides read TGTGCCAGCAGCCAAGAATCCAGCGGGGGGGCCGGGGAGCAGTTCTTC. The V gene is TRBV4-2, the J gene TRBJ2-1; 10 positions agree with TRBD2. The CDR3 extends over 16 amino acids. Germline V lookup: CDR1 LGHNA, CDR2 YNFKEQ. With 0 bases clipped from V and 10 bases from J, the junction kept 9 bases outside the gene matches.

This chain links TRBV30 with TRBJ2-7; the D gene is possibly TRBD1 (6 bases). The V gene's germline CDR1 is GTSNPN and CDR2 SVGIG (reference sequence). The CDR3 is 12 amino acids. V lost 4 bases, J lost 2 bases, and 9 bases lay in between. This chain's CDR3 is CAWTGAAYEQYF. In DNA, the CDR3 is TGTGCCTGGACAGGGGCTGCCTACGAGCAGTACTTC. The full variable domain, rest sourced from reference TRBV30 and TRBJ2-7, is SQTIHQWPATLVQPVGSPLSLECTVEGTSNPNLYWYRQAAGRGLQLLFYSVGIGQISSEVPQNLSASRPQDRQFILSSKKLLLSDSGFYLCAWTGAAYEQYFGPGTRLTVT.

Of note for this clone: This sample also contains other DNA sequences that code for the same CDR3. The chain has TRBV28 and TRBJ1-6; TRBD1 matches 11 bases. Losses at the gene ends were 4 bases for V and 6 bases for J; bases not matched to a gene: 2. There are 15 residues in the CDR3. Germline CDR1 reads MDHEN; CDR2 reads SYDVKM. For the CDR3, the DNA is TGTGCCAGCAGTTCCGGGACAGGGGGTAATTCACCCCTCCACTTT. Translating gives CASSSGTGGNSPLHF.

The chain joins TRBV5-6 to TRBJ2-7; D ambiguous. Germline V gives CDR1 SGHDT, CDR2 YYEEEE. Trimming took 4 bases from V and 9 from J, leaving 14 bases between them. This CDR3 has 12 amino acids. The CDR3 protein is CASSLSSGAQYF. For the CDR3, the DNA is TGTGCCAGCAGCCTGAGCTCAGGCGCGCAGTACTTC.

The chain uses TRBV30 and TRBJ1-3, with TRBD1 matching over 8 bases. Germline CDR1 is GTSNPN and CDR2 is SVGIG (reference sequence). The CDR3 totals 14 residues. J lost 9 bases, V lost 5 bases, and 12 bases had no gene match. CDR3 sequence reads: CAWGQGSSRSTIYF. DNA of the CDR3: TGTGCCTGGGGACAGGGTAGTAGTAGAAGCACCATATATTTT.

The chain has TRBV7-6 and TRBJ2-7; 10 positions agree with TRBD2. V lost 3 bases to trimming and J lost 2 bases; unmatched junction nucleotides: 1. The germline gives CDR1 SGHVS, CDR2 FNYEAQ. This CDR3 has 14 amino acids. The CDR3 nucleotides read TGTGCCAGCAGCTTTAGCGGGGGGACCTACGAGCAGTACTTC. Its protein product is CASSFSGGTYEQYF.

The chain has TRBV5-1 and TRBJ2-5, with 16 bases that match TRBD2. This CDR3 contains 16 residues. The J segment lost 3 bases and the V segment lost 4 bases, leaving 3 bases of the junction unmatched. Germline CDR1 and CDR2: SGHRS and YFSETQ. The CDR3 DNA reads TGCGCCAGCAGCCCAGGGACTAGCGGGGGGGAAGAGACCCAGTACTTC. Translation gives CASSPGTSGGEETQYF.

The J gene is TRBJ2-1, the V gene TRBV14; 8 bases align to TRBD1. The CDR3 spans 17 residues. CDR1 and CDR2 from the germline V gene are SGHDN and FVKESK. V gave up 0 bases and J gave up 3 bases; unmatched junction bases: 7. The CDR3 is CASSQESGRGLYNEQFF. The CDR3 DNA sequence: TGTGCCAGCAGCCAAGAATCGGGCAGGGGGCTCTACAATGAGCAGTTCTTC.

The V call is TRBV5-5, the J call TRBJ2-6; TRBD1 matches at 11 bases. J gave up 3 bases and V 4 bases, and 3 bases lay outside the gene matches. This CDR3 region has 16 residues. Germline values: CDR1 SGHKS, CDR2 YYEKEE (reference sequence). This chain's CDR3 is CASSGQGAGGANVLTF. As DNA, the CDR3 is TGTGCCAGCAGCGGACAGGGGGCCGGTGGGGCCAACGTCCTGACTTTC. The full variable domain, its missing parts supplied by reference TRBV5-5 and TRBJ2-6, is DAGVTQSPTHLIKTRGQQVTLRCSPISGHKSVSWYQQVLGQGPQFIFQYYEKEERGRGNFPDRFSARQFPNYSSELNVNALLLGDSALYLCASSGQGAGGANVLTFGAGSRLTVL.

This chain links TRBV6-5 with TRBJ1-6; 7 nucleotides agree with TRBD1. Germline assignment: CDR1 MNHEY and CDR2 SVGAGI. Unmatched junction bases numbered 9, after V lost 10 bases and J lost 6 bases. There are 14 residues in the CDR3. CDR3 residues: CAIGQVDGNSPLHF. In nucleotides, the CDR3 is TGTGCCATCGGACAGGTCGATGGTAATTCACCCCTCCACTTT.

CDR3 loop: CASRKERAQGNTEAFF. The CDR3 bases are TGTGCCAGCAGGAAAGAAAGGGCACAGGGAAACACTGAAGCTTTCTTT. This chain uses TRBV4-2 with TRBJ1-1; D is perhaps TRBD1 (6 bases). Germline CDR1 is LGHNA and CDR2 is YNFKEQ. Trimming shortened V by 6 bases and J by 2 bases, and 19 bases separated the two germline ends. This CDR3 region has 16 residues.

CDR3 coding DNA: TGTGCCAGCAGCTTAGCCGGGACAGGGGACGATGGCTACACCTTC. Its translation is CASSLAGTGDDGYTF. V usage is TRBV7-9 and J usage is TRBJ1-2; 10 bases map to TRBD1. The V gene end was trimmed by 0 bases and the J gene end by 6 bases; junction bases not matched to a gene: 4. CDR1 SEHNR and CDR2 FQNEAQ come from the germline V gene (reference sequence). This CDR3 has 15 residues.

The chain recombines TRBV7-9 with TRBJ2-7, with 11 bases fitting TRBD1. With 4 bases clipped from V and 3 bases from J, the junction kept 5 bases outside the gene matches. This CDR3 region has 15 residues. Germline V gene data show CDR1 as SEHNR and CDR2 as FQNEAQ (reference sequence). CDR3 sequence: CASSSAGQGVYEQYF. In DNA, the CDR3 is TGTGCCAGCAGCTCGGCGGGACAGGGGGTCTACGAGCAGTACTTC.

V is TRBV5-5 and J is TRBJ1-2; D not resolved. V was trimmed by 0 bases and J by 1 base, leaving 7 bases between them. The CDR3 runs 14 residues. CDR1 and CDR2 from the germline V gene are SGHKS and YYEKEE (reference sequence). The CDR3 reads CASSLDSLNYGYTF. The CDR3 coding sequence is TGTGCCAGCAGCTTGGACAGCCTTAACTATGGCTACACCTTC.

This clone was picked up one time. This chain links TRBV12-3 or TRBV12-4 with TRBJ1-1; TRBD1 matches at 9 bases. The length of the CDR3 is 13 residues. V lost 5 bases to trimming and J lost 7 bases; unmatched junction nucleotides: 5. The DNA for the CDR3 is TGTGCCAGCAGTCCACAGGGGGCCTATGAAGCTTTCTTT. Encoded protein: CASSPQGAYEAFF.